This TCR beta chain was sequenced for a study of early T cells in non-severe SARS-CoV-2 infection. Study at large: RNA in bulk from unsorted whole blood was sequenced, and chains were unpaired.

Germline-derived CDR1 and CDR2 are SEHNR and FQNEAQ (reference sequence). Trimming stripped 1 base from V and 7 bases from J, with 11 bases between. CDR3 length equals 13 residues. The library protocol tagged individual cDNA molecules with unique molecular identifiers. Each CDR3 protein is one row after TCRdb ran MiXCR on the 5' RACE reads. The table records 75,000 to 100,000 distinct CDR3 sequences, roughly 15% of them present only once. Findings and caveats of the study: VDJdb-based matching was biased toward anti-spike CD8 responses and missed private and CD4 specificities.

This clonotype came up many times. Its cognate antigen is unknown. This sequence joins TRBV7-9 and TRBJ2-7; D is unresolved. This sequence originates from an adult who was a healthcare worker with PCR-confirmed SARS-CoV-2 infection or an uninfected control (not recorded which). Material: whole blood. CDR3 protein: CASSLDGPTEQYF. The CDR3 coding sequence is TGTGCCAGCAGCTTAGACGGACCTACGGAGCAGTACTTC.